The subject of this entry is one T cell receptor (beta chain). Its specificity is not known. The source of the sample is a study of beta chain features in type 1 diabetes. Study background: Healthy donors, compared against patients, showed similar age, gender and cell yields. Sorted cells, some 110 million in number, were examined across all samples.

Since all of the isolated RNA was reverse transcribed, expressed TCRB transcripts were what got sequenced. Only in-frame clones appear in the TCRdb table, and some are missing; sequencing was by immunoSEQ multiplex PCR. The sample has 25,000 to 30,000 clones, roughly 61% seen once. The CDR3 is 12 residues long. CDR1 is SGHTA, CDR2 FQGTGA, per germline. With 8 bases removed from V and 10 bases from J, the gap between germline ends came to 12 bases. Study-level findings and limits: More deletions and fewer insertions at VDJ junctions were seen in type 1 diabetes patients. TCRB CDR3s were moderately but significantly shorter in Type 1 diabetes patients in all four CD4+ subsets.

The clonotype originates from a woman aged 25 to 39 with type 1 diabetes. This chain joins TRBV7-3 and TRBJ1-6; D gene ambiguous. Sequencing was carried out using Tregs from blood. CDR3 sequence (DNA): TGTGCCAGCGGCCAGATGTGGTCACCCCTCCACTTT. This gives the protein CASGQMWSPLHF. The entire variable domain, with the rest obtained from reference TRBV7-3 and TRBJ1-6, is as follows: GAGVSQTPSNKVTEKGKYVELRCDPISGHTALYWYRQSLGQGPEFLIYFQGTGAADDSGLPNDRFFAVRPEGSVSTLKIQRTERGDSAVYLCASGQMWSPLHFGNGTRLTVT.